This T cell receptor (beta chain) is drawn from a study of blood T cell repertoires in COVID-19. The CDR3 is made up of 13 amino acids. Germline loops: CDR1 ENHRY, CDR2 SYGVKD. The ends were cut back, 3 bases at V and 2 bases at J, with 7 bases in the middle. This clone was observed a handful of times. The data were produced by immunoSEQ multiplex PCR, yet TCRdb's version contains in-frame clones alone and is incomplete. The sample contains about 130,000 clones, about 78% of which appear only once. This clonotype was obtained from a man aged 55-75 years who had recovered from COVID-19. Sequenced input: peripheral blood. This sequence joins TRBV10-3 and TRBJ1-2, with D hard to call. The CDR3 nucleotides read TGTGCCATCAGTGATCGGGTAAACTATGGCTACACCTTC. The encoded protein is CAISDRVNYGYTF.